This T cell receptor (beta chain) was documented in a study of Graves' ophthalmopathy and Graves' hyperthyroidism. There are many counts of this clonotype. Its antigen is unknown. A diagnosis was made from clinical symptoms together with serum thyroxine, TRAb, thyroid ultrasound and orbital computed tomography. The CDR3 covers 15 residues. Germline CDR1 reads SGHTA; CDR2 reads FQGNSA. The V segment lost 5 bases and the J segment 5 bases; nucleotides outside the gene matches: 10. Findings of the study overall: Blood was where most expanded thyroid clonotypes above 0.001 frequency also turned up. Both a roughly 64% sensitivity and an approximately 77% specificity characterized the model's predictions of ophthalmopathy progression.

The study amplified TCR beta CDR3 regions using RNA transcripts. RT-PCR in the first round used HTBI primers; a second-round multiplex PCR followed. TCRdb reprocessed the multiplex PCR reads via MiXCR and lists one record per CDR3 protein. The table shows 450,000 to 600,000 distinct CDR3 sequences, with 39% occurring only once. This clonotype was obtained from an adult man with Graves' hyperthyroidism. The chain employs TRBV7-2 and TRBJ2-7, with 9 positions matching TRBD2. The sample consisted of peripheral blood or thyroid tissue (not recorded which). CDR3 in DNA: TGTGCCAGCAGCCCCCCGGGACTAGCAATCCACGAGCAGTACTTC. This codes for CASSPPGLAIHEQYF.